By sample fraction, the clone carrying this TCR beta chain is medium-sized. This sample stems from a study of graft-versus-host responses after intestinal transplantation. Study-level background: Every one of the recipients received anti-thymocyte globulin induction and afterwards took tacrolimus and steroids for roughly three years.

The study plated around 200,000 CFSE-labeled responders with around 200,000 irradiated, violet-dye-labeled stimulators. Germline CDR1 and CDR2: SGHNT and YENEEA. The length of the CDR3 is 16 residues. V dropped 1 base and J dropped 1; count of bases not matched to a gene: 2. Sequencing was performed with immunoSEQ multiplex PCR; in TCRdb, only in-frame clones are kept and a portion is missing. The data contain roughly 14,000 clones, around 33% of them singletons. Material: alloreactive CD8+ T cells from a mixed lymphocyte reaction culture, obtained before intestinal transplant. Sample subset: CFSE-low proliferating T cells sorted from approximately 6-day pre-transplant mixed lymphocyte reaction (GvH or HvG direction). This sequence originates from a human patient who received an intestinal transplant. J is TRBJ2-7 and V is TRBV11-3; 12 bases line up with TRBD2. CDR3 sequence: CASSLAGLAGSYEQYF. The CDR3 bases are TGTGCCAGCAGCTTAGCCGGACTAGCGGGATCCTACGAGCAGTACTTC.